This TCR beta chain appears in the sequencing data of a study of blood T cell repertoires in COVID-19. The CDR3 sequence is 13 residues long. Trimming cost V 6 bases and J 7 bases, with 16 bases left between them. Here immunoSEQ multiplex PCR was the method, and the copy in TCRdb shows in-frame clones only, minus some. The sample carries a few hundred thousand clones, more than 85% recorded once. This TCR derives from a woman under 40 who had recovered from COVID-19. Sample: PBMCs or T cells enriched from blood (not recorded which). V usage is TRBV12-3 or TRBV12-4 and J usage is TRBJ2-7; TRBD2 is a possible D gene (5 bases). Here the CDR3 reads CASRRAFGEEQYF. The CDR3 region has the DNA TGTGCCAGCAGGCGGGCCTTCGGGGAAGAGCAGTACTTC.